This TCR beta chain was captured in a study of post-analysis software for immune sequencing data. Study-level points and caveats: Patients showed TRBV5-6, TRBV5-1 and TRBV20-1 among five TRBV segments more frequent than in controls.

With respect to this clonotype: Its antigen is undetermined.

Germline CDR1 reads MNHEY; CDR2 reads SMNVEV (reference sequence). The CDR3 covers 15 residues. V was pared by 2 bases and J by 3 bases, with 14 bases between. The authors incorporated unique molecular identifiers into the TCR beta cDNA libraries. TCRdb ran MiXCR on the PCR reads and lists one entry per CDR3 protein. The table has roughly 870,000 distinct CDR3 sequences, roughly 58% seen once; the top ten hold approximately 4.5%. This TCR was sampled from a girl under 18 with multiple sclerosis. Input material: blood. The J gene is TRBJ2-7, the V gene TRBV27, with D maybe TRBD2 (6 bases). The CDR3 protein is CASSLTGERHYEQYF. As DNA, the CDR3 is TGTGCCAGCAGTTTAACGGGAGAGCGGCACTACGAGCAGTACTTC.